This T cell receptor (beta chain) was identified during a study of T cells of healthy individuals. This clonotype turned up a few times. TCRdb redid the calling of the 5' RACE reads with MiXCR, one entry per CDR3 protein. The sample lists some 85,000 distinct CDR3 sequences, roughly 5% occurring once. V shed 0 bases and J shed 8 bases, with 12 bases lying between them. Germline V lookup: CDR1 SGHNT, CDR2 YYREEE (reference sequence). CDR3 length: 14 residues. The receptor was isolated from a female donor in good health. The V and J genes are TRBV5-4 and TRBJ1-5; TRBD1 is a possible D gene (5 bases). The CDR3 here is CASSLGQGEEPQHF. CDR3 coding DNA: TGTGCCAGCAGCTTGGGTCAGGGTGAAGAGCCCCAGCATTTT.